This TCR beta chain was obtained from a study of blood T cell repertoires in COVID-19. Study information: COVID-19 samples, acute and convalescent, were from the United States, Italy and Spain.

Data came from immunoSEQ multiplex PCR; TCRdb stores just in-frame clones and leaves some out. Among around 340,000 clones listed, 70% to 90% were seen once. With 5 bases clipped from V and 6 bases from J, the junction kept 10 bases outside the gene matches. This CDR3 has 16 amino acids. CDR1 and CDR2 (germline): SSHAT, FNYEAQ (reference sequence). The sequencing input was peripheral blood. J is TRBJ2-2 and V is TRBV7-7; 9 bases align to TRBD1. This sequence was found in a woman aged 55-69 years with COVID-19, enrolled during active disease. The CDR3 DNA reads as TGTGCCAGCAGCACGTTCCGGGACAGGGATCCCGGGGAGCTGTTTTTT. Its translation: CASSTFRDRDPGELFF. Full variable domain (remainder filled in from reference TRBV7-7 and TRBJ2-2): GAGVSQSPRYKVTKRGQDVTLRCDPISSHATLYWYQQALGQGPEFLTYFNYEAQPDKSGLPSDRFSAERPEGSISTLTIQRTEQRDSAMYRCASSTFRDRDPGELFFGEGSRLTVL.